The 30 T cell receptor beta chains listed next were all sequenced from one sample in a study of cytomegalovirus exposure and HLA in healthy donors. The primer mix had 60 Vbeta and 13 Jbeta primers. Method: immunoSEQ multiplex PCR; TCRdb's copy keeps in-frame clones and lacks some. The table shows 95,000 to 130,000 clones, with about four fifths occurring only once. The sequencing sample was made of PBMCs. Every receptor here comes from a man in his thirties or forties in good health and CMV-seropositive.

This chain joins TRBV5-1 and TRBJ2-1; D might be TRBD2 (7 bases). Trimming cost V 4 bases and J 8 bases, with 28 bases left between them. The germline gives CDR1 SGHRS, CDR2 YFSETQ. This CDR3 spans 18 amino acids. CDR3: CASSRGPLPGGETDEQFF. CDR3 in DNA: TGCGCCAGCAGCCGTGGACCCCTCCCGGGGGGCGAGACGGATGAGCAGTTCTTC.

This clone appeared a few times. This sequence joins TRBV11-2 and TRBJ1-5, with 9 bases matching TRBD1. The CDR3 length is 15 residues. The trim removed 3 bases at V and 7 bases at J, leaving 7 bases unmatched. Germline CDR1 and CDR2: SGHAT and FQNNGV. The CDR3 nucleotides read TGTGCCAGCAGCTTGGACAGGGGAGTAGCGCAGCCCCAGCATTTT. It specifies CASSLDRGVAQPQHF.

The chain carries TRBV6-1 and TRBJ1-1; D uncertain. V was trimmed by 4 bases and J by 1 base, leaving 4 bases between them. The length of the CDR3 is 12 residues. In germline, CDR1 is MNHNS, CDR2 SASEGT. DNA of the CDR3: TGTGCCAGCAGTGTAAAGAACACTGAAGCTTTCTTT. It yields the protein CASSVKNTEAFF.

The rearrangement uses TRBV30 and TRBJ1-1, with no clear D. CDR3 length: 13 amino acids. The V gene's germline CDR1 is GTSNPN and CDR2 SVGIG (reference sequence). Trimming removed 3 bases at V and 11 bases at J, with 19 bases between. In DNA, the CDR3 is TGTGCCTGGAGCAATACGGGTGGGTCAAGGGCTTTCTTT. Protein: CAWSNTGGSRAFF.

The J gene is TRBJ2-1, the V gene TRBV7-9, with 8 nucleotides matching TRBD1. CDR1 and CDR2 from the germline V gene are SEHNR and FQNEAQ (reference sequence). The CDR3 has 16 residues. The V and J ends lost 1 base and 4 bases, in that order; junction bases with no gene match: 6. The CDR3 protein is CASSLGLGQGYNEQFF. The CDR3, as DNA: TGTGCCAGCAGCTTAGGTTTAGGACAGGGATACAATGAGCAGTTCTTC.

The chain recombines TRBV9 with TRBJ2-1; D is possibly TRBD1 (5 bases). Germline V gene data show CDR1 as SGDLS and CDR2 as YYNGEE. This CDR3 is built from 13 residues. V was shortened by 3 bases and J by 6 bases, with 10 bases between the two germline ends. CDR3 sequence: CASSAPGPNEQFF. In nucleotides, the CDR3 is TGTGCCAGCAGCGCCCCAGGGCCCAATGAGCAGTTCTTC.

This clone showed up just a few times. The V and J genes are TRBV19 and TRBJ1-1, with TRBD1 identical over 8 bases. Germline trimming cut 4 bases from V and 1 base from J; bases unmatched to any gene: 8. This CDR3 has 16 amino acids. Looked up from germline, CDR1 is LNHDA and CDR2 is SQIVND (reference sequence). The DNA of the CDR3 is TGTGCCAGTAGTAGGGACAGGTACAGATCGAACACTGAAGCTTTCTTT. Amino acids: CASSRDRYRSNTEAFF.

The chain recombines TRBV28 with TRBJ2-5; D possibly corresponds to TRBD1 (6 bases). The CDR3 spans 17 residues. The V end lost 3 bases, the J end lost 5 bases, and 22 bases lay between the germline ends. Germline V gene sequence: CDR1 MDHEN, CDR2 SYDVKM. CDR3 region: CASSLGRWGPNLETQYF. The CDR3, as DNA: TGTGCCAGCAGTTTGGGACGATGGGGGCCTAATTTGGAGACCCAGTACTTC.

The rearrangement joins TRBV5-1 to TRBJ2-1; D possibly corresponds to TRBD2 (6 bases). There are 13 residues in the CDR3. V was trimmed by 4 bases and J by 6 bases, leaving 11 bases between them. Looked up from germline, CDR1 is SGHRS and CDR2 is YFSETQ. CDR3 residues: CASSPGTFNEQFF. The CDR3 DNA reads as TGCGCCAGCAGCCCAGGGACTTTCAATGAGCAGTTCTTC. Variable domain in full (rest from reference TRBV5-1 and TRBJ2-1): KAGVTQTPRYLIKTRGQQVTLSCSPISGHRSVSWYQQTPGQGLQFLFEYFSETQRNKGNFPGRFSGRQFSNSRSEMNVSTLELGDSALYLCASSPGTFNEQFFGPGTRLTVL.

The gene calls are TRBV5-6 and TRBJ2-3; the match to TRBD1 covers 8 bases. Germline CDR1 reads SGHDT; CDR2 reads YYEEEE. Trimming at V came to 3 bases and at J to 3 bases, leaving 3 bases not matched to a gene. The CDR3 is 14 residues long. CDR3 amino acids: CASSYRGKTDTQYF. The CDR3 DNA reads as TGTGCCAGCAGCTACAGGGGGAAGACAGATACGCAGTATTTT.

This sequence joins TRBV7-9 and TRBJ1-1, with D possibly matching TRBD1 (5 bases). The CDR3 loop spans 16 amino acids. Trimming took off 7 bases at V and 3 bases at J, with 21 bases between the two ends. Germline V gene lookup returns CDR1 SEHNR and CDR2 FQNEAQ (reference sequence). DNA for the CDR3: TGTGCCAGCACCCCCGGGGGGTTGGGGGGATACACTGAAGCTTTCTTT. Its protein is CASTPGGLGGYTEAFF.

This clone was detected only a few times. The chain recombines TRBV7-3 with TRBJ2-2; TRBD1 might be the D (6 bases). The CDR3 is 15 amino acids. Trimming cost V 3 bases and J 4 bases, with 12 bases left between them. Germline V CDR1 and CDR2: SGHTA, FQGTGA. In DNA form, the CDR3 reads TGTGCCAGCAGCTTGGGGGCGCTGGGCACCGGGGAGCTGTTTTTT. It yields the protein CASSLGALGTGELFF.

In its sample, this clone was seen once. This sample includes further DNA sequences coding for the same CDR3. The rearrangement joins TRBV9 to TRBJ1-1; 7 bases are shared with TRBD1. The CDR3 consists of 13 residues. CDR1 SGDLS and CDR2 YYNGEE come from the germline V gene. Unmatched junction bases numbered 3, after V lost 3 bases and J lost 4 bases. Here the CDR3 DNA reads TGTGCCAGCAGCGCCCCAGGGGGCACTGAAGCTTTCTTT. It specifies CASSAPGGTEAFF.

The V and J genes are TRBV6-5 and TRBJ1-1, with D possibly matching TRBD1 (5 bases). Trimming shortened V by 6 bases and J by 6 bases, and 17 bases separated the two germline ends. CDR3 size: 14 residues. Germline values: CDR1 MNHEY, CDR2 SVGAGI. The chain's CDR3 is CASRTQGTVSEAFF. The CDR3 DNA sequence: TGTGCCAGCAGAACCCAGGGTACGGTATCTGAAGCTTTCTTT.

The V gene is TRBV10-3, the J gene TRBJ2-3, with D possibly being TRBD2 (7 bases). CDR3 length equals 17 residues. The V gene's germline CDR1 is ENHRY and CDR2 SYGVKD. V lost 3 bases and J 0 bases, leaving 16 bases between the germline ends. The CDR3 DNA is TGTGCCATCAGTGACCCCCTAAGGGGGGGTAGCACAGATACGCAGTATTTT. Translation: CAISDPLRGGSTDTQYF.

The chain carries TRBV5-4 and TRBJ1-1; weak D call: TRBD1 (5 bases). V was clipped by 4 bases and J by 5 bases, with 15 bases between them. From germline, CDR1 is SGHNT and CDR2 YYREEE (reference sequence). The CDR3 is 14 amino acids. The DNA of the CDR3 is TGTGCCAGCAGCCCCAGGGCAGGAAAAACTGAAGCTTTCTTT. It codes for CASSPRAGKTEAFF.

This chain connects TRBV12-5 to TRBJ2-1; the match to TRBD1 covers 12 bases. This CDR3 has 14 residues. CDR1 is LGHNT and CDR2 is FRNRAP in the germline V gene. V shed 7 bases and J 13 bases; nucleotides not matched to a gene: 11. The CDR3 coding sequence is TGTGCTAGTGCCGATACGGGACAGGGGGCGGGCCAGTTCTTC. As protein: CASADTGQGAGQFF.

CDR3 sequence (DNA): TGTGCCAGCAGCTTAGCAATGACTTATGGCTACACCTTC. This sequence encodes CASSLAMTYGYTF. The chain joins TRBV11-2 to TRBJ1-2, with unresolved D. The CDR3 is made up of 13 amino acids. In germline, CDR1 is SGHAT, CDR2 FQNNGV. V lost 1 base and J 5 bases, leaving 8 bases between the germline ends.

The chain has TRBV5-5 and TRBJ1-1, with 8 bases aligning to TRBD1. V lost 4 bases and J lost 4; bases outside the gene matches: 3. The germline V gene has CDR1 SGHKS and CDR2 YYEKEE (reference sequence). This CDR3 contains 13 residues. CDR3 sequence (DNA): TGTGCCAGCAGCGTGGACAGGGCCACTGAAGCTTTCTTT. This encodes CASSVDRATEAFF.

Written as DNA, the CDR3 is TGTGCCAGCAGTTACGGTGAGGAACCTAACTATGGCTACACCTTC. Protein: CASSYGEEPNYGYTF. The chain joins TRBV6-5 to TRBJ1-2; unclear D gene. Germline V lookup: CDR1 MNHEY, CDR2 SVGAGI. V was shortened by 2 bases and J by 0 bases, with 10 bases between the two germline ends. The CDR3 runs to 15 residues.

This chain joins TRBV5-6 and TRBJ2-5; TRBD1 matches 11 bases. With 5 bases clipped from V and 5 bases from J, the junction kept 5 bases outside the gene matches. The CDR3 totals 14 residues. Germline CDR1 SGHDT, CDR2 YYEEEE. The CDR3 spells CASRRTGGEETQYF. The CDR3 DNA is TGTGCCAGCAGACGGACAGGGGGCGAGGAGACCCAGTACTTC.

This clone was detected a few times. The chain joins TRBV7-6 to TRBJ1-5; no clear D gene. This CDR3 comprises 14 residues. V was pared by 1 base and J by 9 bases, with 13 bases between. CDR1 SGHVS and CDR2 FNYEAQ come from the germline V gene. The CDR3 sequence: CASSLGPLGGPQHF. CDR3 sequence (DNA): TGTGCCAGCAGCTTAGGTCCTCTTGGCGGGCCCCAGCATTTT.

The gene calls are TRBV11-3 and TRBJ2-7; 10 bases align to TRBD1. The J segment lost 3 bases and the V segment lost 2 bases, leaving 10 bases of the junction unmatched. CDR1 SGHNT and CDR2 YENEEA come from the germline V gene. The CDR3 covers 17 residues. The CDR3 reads CASSLFEKDRGDYEQYF. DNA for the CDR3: TGTGCCAGCAGCTTATTTGAGAAGGACAGGGGGGACTACGAGCAGTACTTC. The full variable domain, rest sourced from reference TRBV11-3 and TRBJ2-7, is EAGVVQSPRYKIIEKKQPVAFWCNPISGHNTLYWYLQNLGQGPELLIRYENEEAVDDSQLPKDRFSAERLKGVDSTLKIQPAELGDSAVYLCASSLFEKDRGDYEQYFGPGTRLTVT.

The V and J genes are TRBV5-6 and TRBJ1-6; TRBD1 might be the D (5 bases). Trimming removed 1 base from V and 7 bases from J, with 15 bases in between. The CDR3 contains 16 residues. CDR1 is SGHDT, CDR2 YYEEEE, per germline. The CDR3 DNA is TGTGCCAGCAGCTTGATGTACAGACAGACGAATTCACCCCTCCACTTT. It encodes CASSLMYRQTNSPLHF.

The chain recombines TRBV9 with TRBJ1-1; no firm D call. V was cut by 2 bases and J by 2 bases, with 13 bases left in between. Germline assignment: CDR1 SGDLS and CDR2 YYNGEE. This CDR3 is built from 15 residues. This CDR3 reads CASSVLPGINTEAFF. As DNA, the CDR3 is TGTGCCAGCAGCGTCCTACCGGGGATAAACACTGAAGCTTTCTTT.

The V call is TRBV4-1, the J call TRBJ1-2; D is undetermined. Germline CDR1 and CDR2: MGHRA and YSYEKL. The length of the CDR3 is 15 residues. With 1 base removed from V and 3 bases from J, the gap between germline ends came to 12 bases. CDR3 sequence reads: CASSQGWAGDYGYTF. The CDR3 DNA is TGCGCCAGCAGCCAAGGGTGGGCCGGGGACTATGGCTACACCTTC.

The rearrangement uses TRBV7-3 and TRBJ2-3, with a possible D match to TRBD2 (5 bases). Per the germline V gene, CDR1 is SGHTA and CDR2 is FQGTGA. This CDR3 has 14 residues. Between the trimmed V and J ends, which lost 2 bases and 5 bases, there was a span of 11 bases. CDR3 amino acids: CASSLGLKGDTQYF. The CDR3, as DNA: TGTGCCAGCAGCTTAGGACTTAAGGGAGATACGCAGTATTTT.

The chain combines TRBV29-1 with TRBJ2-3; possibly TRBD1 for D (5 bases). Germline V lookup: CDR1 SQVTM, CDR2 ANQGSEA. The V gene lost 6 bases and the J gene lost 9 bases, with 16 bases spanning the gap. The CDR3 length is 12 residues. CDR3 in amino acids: CSVTLQGPTQYF. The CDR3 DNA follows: TGCAGCGTCACCCTGCAGGGTCCCACGCAGTATTTT.

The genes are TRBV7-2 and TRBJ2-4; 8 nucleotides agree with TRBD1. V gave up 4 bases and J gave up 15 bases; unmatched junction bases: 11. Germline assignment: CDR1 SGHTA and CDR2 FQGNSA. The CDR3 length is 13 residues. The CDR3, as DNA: TGTGCCAGCAGCTGGGGACAGGATCCGTCACGGTACTTC. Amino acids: CASSWGQDPSRYF.

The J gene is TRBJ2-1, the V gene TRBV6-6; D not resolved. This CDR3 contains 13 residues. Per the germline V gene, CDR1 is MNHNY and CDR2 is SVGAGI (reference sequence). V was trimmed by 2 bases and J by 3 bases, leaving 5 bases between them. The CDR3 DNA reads TGTGCCAGCAGTTACCAACACTACAATGAGCAGTTCTTC. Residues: CASSYQHYNEQFF.